This entry concerns a single T cell receptor (beta chain). Measured with immunoSEQ multiplex PCR; TCRdb has only the in-frame clones, and not every one. The repertoire includes over 9,500 clones, about 69% of them detected once, and less than 5% sits in the top ten. The data were obtained in a study of neoadjuvant anti-PD-1 for oral cavity cancer. In the study overall: Patients mostly received three to four biweekly nivolumab doses at 3 mg/kg before surgery.

Time point reported: after neoadjuvant nivolumab, at surgical resection. The receptor's source is a person aged 35-79 years with oral cavity squamous cell carcinoma. Sample: PBMCs, taken after nivolumab (anti-PD-1) treatment.

CDR3: CATATELLNEQFF. The CDR3, as DNA: TGCGCCACCGCAACGGAACTTCTCAATGAGCAGTTCTTC. The J gene is TRBJ2-1, the V gene TRBV10-2; D gene ambiguous. In germline, CDR1 is WSHSY, CDR2 SAAADI. This CDR3 contains 13 residues. The V and J ends lost 10 bases and 6 bases respectively, with 16 bases between them.